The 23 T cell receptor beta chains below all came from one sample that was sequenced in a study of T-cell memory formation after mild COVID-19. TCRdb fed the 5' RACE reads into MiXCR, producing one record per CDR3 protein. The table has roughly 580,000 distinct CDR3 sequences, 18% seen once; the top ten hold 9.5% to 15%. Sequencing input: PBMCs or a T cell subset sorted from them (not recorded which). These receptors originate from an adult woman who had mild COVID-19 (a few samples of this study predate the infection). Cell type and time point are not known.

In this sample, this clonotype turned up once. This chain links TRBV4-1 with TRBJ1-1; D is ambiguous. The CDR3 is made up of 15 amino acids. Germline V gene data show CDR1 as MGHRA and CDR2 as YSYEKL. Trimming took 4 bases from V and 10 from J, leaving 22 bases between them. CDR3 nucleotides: TGCGCCAGCAGCCTCTCCCCGGCGGGGAGAGATACAGCTTTCTTT. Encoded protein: CASSLSPAGRDTAFF.

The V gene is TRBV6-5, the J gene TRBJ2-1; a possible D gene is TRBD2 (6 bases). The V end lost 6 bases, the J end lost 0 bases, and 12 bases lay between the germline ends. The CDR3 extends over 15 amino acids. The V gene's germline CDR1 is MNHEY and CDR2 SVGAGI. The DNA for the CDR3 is TGTGCCAGCAGGAGGGACTCCCGCTCCTACAATGAGCAGTTCTTC. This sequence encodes CASRRDSRSYNEQFF.

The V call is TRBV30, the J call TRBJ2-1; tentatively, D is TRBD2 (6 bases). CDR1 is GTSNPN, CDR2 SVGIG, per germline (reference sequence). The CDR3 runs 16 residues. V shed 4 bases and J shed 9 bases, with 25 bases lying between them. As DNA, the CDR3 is TGTGCCTGGAACACACTAGCACCCCTCGGGGCTGGTGAGCAGTTCTTC. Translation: CAWNTLAPLGAGEQFF.

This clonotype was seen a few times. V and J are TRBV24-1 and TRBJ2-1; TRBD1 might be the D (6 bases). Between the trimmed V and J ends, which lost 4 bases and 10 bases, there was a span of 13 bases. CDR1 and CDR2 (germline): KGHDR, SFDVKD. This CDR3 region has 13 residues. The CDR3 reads CATSDPGTPEQFF. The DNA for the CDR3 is TGTGCCACCAGTGACCCGGGGACACCCGAGCAGTTCTTC.

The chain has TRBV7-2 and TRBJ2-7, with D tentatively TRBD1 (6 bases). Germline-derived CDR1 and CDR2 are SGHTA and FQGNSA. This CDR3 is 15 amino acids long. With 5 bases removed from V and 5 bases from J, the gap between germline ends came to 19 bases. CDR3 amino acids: CASSRQPGTSNEQYF. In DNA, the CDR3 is TGTGCCAGCAGCCGGCAGCCAGGGACATCAAACGAGCAGTACTTC.

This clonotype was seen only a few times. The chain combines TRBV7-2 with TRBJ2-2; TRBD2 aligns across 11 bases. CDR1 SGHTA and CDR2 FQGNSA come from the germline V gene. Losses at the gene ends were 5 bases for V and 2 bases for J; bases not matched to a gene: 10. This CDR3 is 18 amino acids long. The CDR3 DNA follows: TGTGCCAGCAGCACTCATCACGGGACTAGCGGAAACACCGGGGAGCTGTTTTTT. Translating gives CASSTHHGTSGNTGELFF.

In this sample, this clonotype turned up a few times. The chain's CDR3 is CASSVVSENTEAFF. In DNA form, the CDR3 reads TGTGCCAGCAGCGTAGTATCGGAGAACACTGAAGCTTTCTTT. The chain couples TRBV9 to TRBJ1-1; D is unresolved. In germline, CDR1 is SGDLS, CDR2 YYNGEE. CDR3 length equals 14 residues. Trimming removed 0 bases from V and 1 base from J, with 7 bases in between.

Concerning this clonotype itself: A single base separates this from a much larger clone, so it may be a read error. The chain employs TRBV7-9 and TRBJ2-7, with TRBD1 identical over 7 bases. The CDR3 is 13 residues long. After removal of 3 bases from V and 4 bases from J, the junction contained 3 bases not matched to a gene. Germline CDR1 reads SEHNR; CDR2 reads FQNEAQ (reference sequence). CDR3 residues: CASSLDRWYEQYF. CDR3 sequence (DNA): TGTGCCAGCAGCTTGGACAGGTGGTACGAGCAGTACTTC.

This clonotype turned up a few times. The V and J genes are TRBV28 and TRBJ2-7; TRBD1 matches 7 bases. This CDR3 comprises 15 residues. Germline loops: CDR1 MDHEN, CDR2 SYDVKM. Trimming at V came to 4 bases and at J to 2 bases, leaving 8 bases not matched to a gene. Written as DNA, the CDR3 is TGTGCCAGCAGTTCCCCGGGACAGAGTCCCTACGAGCAGTACTTC. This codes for CASSSPGQSPYEQYF. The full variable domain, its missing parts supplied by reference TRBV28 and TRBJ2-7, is DVKVTQSSRYLVKRTGEKVFLECVQDMDHENMFWYRQDPGLGLRLIYFSYDVKMKEKGDIPEGYSVSREKKERFSLILESASTNQTSMYLCASSSPGQSPYEQYFGPGTRLTVT.

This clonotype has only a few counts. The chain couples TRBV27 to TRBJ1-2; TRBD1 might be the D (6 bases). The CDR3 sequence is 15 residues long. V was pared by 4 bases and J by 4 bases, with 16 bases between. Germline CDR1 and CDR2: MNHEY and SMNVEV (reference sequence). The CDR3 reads CASSYTGMGVYGYTF. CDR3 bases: TGTGCCAGCAGTTATACAGGGATGGGAGTCTATGGCTACACCTTC.

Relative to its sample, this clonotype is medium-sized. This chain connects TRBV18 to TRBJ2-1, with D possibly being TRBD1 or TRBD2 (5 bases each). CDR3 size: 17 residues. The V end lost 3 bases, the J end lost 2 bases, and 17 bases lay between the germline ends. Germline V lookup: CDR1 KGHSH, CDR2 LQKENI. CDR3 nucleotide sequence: TGTGCCAGCTCACCTCAGACCGGGACGGATCCCTACAATGAGCAGTTCTTC. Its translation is CASSPQTGTDPYNEQFF.

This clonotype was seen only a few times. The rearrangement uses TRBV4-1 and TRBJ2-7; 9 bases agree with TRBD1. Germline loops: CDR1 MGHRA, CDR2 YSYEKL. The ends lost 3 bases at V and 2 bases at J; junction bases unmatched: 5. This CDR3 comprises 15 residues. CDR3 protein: CASSQRRDRAYEQYF. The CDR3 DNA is TGCGCCAGCAGCCAGCGCCGGGACAGGGCCTACGAGCAGTACTTC.

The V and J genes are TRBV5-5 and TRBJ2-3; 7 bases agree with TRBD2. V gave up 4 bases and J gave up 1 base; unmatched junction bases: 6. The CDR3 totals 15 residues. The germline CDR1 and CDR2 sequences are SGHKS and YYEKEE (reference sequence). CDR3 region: CASSARGEGTDTQYF. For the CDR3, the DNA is TGTGCCAGCAGCGCCCGGGGGGAGGGCACAGATACGCAGTATTTT.

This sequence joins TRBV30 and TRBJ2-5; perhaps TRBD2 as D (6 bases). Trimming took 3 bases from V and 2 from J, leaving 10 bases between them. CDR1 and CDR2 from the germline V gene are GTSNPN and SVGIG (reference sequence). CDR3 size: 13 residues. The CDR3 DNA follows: TGTGCCTGGAGCGGAGCGGGTCAAGAGACCCAGTACTTC. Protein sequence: CAWSGAGQETQYF. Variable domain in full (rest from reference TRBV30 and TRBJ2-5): SQTIHQWPATLVQPVGSPLSLECTVEGTSNPNLYWYRQAAGRGLQLLFYSVGIGQISSEVPQNLSASRPQDRQFILSSKKLLLSDSGFYLCAWSGAGQETQYFGPGTRLLVL.

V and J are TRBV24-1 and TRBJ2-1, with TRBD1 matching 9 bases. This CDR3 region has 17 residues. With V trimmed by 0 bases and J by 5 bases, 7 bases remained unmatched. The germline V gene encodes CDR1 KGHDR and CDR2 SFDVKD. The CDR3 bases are TGTGCCACCAGTGATTTGGGGTCCGGGACAGGGAACAATGAGCAGTTCTTC. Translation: CATSDLGSGTGNNEQFF.

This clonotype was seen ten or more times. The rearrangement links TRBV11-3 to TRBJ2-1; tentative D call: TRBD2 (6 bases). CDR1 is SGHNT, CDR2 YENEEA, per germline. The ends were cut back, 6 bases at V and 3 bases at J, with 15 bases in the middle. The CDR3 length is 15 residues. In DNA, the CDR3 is TGTGCCAGCAGTTTAAGCGGGTCTGGCTACAATGAGCAGTTCTTC. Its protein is CASSLSGSGYNEQFF.

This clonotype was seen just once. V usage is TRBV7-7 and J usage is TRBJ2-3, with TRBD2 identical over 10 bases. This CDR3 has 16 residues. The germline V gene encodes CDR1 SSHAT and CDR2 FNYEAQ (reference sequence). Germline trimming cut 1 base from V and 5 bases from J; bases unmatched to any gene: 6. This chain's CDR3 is CASSLGSGGAGDTQYF. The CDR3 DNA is TGTGCCAGCAGCTTAGGAAGCGGGGGGGCGGGAGATACGCAGTATTTT.

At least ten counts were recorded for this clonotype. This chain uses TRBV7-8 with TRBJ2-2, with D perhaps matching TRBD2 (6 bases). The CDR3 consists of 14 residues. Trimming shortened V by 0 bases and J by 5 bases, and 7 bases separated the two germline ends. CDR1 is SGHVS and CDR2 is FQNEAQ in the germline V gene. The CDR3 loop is CASSLAEGTGELFF. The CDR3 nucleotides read TGTGCCAGCAGCTTAGCGGAGGGAACCGGGGAGCTGTTTTTT.

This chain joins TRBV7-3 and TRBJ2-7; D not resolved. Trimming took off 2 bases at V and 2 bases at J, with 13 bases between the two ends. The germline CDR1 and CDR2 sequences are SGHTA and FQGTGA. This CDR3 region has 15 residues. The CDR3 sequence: CASSLVLAAPYEQYF. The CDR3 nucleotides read TGTGCCAGCAGCTTAGTCTTGGCCGCCCCCTACGAGCAGTACTTC.

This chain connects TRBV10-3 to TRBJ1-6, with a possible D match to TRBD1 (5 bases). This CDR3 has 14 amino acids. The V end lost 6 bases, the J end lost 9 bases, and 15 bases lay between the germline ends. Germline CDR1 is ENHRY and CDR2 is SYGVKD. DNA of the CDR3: TGTGCCATCAGAACGGAGGGGCCGGGTTCACCCCTCCACTTT. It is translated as CAIRTEGPGSPLHF.

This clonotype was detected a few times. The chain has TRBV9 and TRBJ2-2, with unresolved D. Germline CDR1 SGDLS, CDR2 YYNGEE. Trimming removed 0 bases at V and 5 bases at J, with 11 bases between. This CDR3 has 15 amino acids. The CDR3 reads CASSVAPTLTGELFF. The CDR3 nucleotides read TGTGCCAGCAGCGTAGCTCCGACACTTACCGGGGAGCTGTTTTTT.

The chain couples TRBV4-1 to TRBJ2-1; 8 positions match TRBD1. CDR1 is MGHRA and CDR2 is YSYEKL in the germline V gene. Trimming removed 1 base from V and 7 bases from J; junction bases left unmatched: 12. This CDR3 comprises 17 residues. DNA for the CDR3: TGCGCCAGCAGCCAAGGGGTTTGGGACAGGAGAAAGAATGAGCAGTTCTTC. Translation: CASSQGVWDRRKNEQFF.

The chain's CDR3 is CASSSFGLAGTYF. In DNA, the CDR3 is TGTGCCAGCAGCAGCTTCGGACTAGCGGGGACGTATTTT. The chain combines TRBV11-2 with TRBJ2-3; 12 bases are a match to TRBD2. The CDR3 consists of 13 residues. Trimming cost V 5 bases and J 14 bases; bases outside gene matches: 8. Germline loops: CDR1 SGHAT, CDR2 FQNNGV.